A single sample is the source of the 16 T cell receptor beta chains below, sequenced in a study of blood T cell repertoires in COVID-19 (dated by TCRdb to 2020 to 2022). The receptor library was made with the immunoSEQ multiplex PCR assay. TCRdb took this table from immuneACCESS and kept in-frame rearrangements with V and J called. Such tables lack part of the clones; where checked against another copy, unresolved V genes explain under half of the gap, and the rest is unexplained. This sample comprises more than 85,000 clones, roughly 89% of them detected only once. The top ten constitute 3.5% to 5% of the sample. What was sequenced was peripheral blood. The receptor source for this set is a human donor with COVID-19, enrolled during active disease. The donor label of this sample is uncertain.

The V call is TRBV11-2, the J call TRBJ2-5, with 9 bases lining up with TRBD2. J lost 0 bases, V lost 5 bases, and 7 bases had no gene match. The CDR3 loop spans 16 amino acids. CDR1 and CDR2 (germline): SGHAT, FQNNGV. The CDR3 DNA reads TGTGCCAGCAGCGCGCCGCTAGCGGGGTACCAAGAGACCCAGTACTTC. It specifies CASSAPLAGYQETQYF.

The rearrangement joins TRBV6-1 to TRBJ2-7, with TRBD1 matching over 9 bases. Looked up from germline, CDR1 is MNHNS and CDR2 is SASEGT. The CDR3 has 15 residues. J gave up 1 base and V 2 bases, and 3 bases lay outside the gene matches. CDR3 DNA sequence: TGTGCCAGCAGTGAATACAGGGGGCCTTCCTACGAGCAGTACTTC. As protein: CASSEYRGPSYEQYF.

The CDR3 region is CASRGQGAAPLHF. DNA of the CDR3: TGTGCCAGCAGGGGACAGGGGGCGGCACCCCTCCACTTT. The gene calls are TRBV2 and TRBJ1-6; 12 bases fit TRBD1. The CDR3 extends over 13 amino acids. Germline V gene data show CDR1 as SNHLY and CDR2 as FYNNEI. The V gene end was trimmed by 6 bases and the J gene end by 11 bases; junction bases not matched to a gene: 2.

This CDR3 is CASSRLAGTAPNEQFF. CDR3 sequence (DNA): TGTGCCAGCAGCCGACTAGCGGGAACGGCCCCCAATGAGCAGTTCTTC. V is TRBV7-8 and J is TRBJ2-1; 11 nucleotides align to TRBD2. The CDR3 totals 16 residues. Germline trimming cut 5 bases from V and 6 bases from J; bases unmatched to any gene: 9. CDR1 and CDR2 from the germline V gene are SGHVS and FQNEAQ.

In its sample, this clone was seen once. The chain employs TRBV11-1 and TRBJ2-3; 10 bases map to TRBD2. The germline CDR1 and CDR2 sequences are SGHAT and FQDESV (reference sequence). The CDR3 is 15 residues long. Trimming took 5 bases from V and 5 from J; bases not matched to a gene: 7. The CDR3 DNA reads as TGTGCCAGCAGCATCCTAGCGGGAGTTAAAGATACGCAGTATTTT. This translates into CASSILAGVKDTQYF.

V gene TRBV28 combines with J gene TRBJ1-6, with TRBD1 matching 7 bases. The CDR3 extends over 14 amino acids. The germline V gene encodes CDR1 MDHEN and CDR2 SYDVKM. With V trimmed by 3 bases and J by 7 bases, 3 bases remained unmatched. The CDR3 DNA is TGTGCCAGCAGTTTGCCAGGGGGGAATTCACCCCTCCACTTT. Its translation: CASSLPGGNSPLHF. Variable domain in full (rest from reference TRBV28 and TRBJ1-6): DVKVTQSSRYLVKRTGEKVFLECVQDMDHENMFWYRQDPGLGLRLIYFSYDVKMKEKGDIPEGYSVSREKKERFSLILESASTNQTSMYLCASSLPGGNSPLHFGNGTRLTVT.

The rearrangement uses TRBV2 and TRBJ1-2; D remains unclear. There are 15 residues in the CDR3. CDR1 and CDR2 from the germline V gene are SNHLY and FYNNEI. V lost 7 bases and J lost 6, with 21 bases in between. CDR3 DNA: TGTGCCAGCAAGGTATCGGGAACGGACTTGGATGGCTACACCTTC. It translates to CASKVSGTDLDGYTF.

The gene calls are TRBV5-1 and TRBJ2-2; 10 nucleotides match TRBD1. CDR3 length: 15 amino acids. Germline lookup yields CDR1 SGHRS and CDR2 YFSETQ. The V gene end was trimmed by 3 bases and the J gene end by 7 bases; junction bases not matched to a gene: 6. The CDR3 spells CASSYTTGGDGELFF. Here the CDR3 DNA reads TGCGCCAGCAGCTACACGACAGGGGGCGACGGGGAGCTGTTTTTT.

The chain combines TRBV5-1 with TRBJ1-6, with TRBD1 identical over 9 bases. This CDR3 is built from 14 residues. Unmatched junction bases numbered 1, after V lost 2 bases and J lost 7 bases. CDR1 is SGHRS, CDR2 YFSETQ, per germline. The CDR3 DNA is TGCGCCAGCAGCTTCGGACAGGGGAATTCACCCCTCCACTTT. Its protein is CASSFGQGNSPLHF. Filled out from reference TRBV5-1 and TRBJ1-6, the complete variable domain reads KAGVTQTPRYLIKTRGQQVTLSCSPISGHRSVSWYQQTPGQGLQFLFEYFSETQRNKGNFPGRFSGRQFSNSRSEMNVSTLELGDSALYLCASSFGQGNSPLHFGNGTRLTVT.

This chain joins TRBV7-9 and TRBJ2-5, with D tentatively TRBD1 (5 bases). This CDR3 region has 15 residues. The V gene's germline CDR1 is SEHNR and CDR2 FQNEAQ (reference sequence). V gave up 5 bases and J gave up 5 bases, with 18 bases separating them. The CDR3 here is CASSPGRVGRETQYF. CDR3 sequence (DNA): TGTGCCAGCAGCCCGGGCAGGGTGGGTCGGGAGACCCAGTACTTC.

CDR3 nucleotides: TGTGCCAGCAGCCCCGGGACAGACTTTCGGACCCAGTACTTC. This sequence encodes CASSPGTDFRTQYF. This rearrangement joins TRBV11-1 to TRBJ2-5; 7 bases are a match to TRBD1. The CDR3 is 14 amino acids. The J segment lost 7 bases and the V segment lost 5 bases, leaving 10 bases of the junction unmatched. CDR1 and CDR2 from the germline V gene are SGHAT and FQDESV (reference sequence).

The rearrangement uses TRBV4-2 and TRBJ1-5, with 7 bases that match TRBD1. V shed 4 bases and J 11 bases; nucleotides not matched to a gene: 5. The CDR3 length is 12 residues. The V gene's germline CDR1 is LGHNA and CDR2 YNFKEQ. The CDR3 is CASSPDRVSQHF. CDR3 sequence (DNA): TGTGCCAGCAGCCCTGACAGGGTATCCCAGCATTTT.

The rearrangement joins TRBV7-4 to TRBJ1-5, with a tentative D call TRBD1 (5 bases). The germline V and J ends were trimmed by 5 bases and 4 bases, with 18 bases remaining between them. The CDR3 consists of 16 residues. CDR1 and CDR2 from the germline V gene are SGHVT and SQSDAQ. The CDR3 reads CASSPSSTEGNQPQHF. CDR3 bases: TGTGCCAGCAGCCCGAGTAGCACGGAGGGGAATCAGCCCCAGCATTTT.

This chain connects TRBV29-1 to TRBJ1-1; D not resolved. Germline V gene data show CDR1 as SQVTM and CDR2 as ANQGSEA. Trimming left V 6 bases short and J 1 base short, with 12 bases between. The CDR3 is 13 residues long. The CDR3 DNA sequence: TGCAGCGTCCAGAAGGAGGGGAACACTGAAGCTTTCTTT. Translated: CSVQKEGNTEAFF. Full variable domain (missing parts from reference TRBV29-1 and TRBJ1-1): SAVISQKPSRDICQRGTSLTIQCQVDSQVTMMFWYRQQPGQSLTLIATANQGSEATYESGFVIDKFPISRPNLTFSTLTVSNMSPEDSSIYLCSVQKEGNTEAFFGQGTRLTVV.

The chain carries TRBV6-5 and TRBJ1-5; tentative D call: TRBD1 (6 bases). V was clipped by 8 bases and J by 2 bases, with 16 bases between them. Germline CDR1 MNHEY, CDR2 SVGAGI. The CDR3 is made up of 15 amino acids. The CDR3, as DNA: TGTGCCAGCTCGAGAATCAGACAGGGCAATCAGCCCCAGCATTTT. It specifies CASSRIRQGNQPQHF.

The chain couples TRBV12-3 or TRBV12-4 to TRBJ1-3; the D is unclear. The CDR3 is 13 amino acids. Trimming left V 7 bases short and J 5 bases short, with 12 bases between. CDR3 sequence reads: CASTLGERNTIYF. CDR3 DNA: TGTGCCAGCACTCTCGGGGAACGAAACACCATATATTTT.